Each of the 19 T cell receptor beta chains below was sequenced from the same sample in a study of neurological immune-mediated disorders. TCRdb analysed the 5' RACE reads with MiXCR anew, one entry per CDR3 protein. The profile shows more than 70,000 distinct CDR3 sequences, approximately 10% of them singletons. The time point is: longitudinal time-point 1 (baseline). Sequencing input: PBMCs. Source of these receptors: a man under 40 in good health.

Ten or more counts support this clonotype. V is TRBV7-6 and J is TRBJ2-7; weak D call: TRBD1 (5 bases). V dropped 2 bases and J dropped 0 bases, with 11 bases sitting between them. The germline V gene encodes CDR1 SGHVS and CDR2 FNYEAQ. The CDR3 totals 15 residues. The CDR3 region is CASSLSTGHSYEQYF. The CDR3, as DNA: TGTGCCAGCAGCTTATCCACAGGACACTCCTACGAGCAGTACTTC.

This clonotype was recorded many times. The rearrangement joins TRBV29-1 to TRBJ2-7, with D perhaps matching TRBD1 (5 bases). CDR3 length: 12 amino acids. Germline values: CDR1 SQVTM, CDR2 ANQGSEA. The V and J ends lost 1 base and 5 bases respectively, with 9 bases between them. The CDR3 nucleotides are TGCAGCGTTGAAGGGGGCTTCGACGAGCAGTACTTC. It encodes CSVEGGFDEQYF.

By its share, this clonotype is medium-sized. This chain uses TRBV28 with TRBJ2-1; maybe TRBD2 (5 bases). Per germline, CDR1 MDHEN and CDR2 SYDVKM. CDR3 size: 13 residues. The V and J ends lost 3 bases and 4 bases respectively, with 7 bases between them. CDR3 sequence (DNA): TGTGCCAGCAGTTTTTCGGGGTACAATGAGCAGTTCTTC. Translated: CASSFSGYNEQFF.

At least ten counts were recorded for this clonotype. V is TRBV6-5 and J is TRBJ2-5; TRBD2 matches 10 bases. CDR3 size: 16 residues. Trimming took 6 bases from V and 7 from J; bases not matched to a gene: 14. Germline-derived CDR1 and CDR2 are MNHEY and SVGAGI. The CDR3 nucleotides read TGTGCCAGCAGCCGCAGAGGGACTAGCGTCCCGGGGACCCAGTACTTC. Its translation: CASSRRGTSVPGTQYF.

Only a few counts were recorded for this clonotype. The rearrangement uses TRBV21-1 and TRBJ2-7; TRBD2, the table's D call, lacks a check against the DNA. TRBV21-1 represents a pseudogene. CDR3 length: 16 amino acids. In DNA, the CDR3 is TGTGCCAGCAGCGCTACTCCCAGGCTGAGCTCCTACGAGCAGTACTTC. This codes for CASSATPRLSSYEQYF.

This clonotype has a count of ten or more. The chain combines TRBV5-1 with TRBJ2-7; unclear D gene. In germline, CDR1 is SGHRS, CDR2 YFSETQ. V dropped 3 bases and J dropped 3 bases, with 13 bases sitting between them. CDR3 length equals 14 residues. The CDR3 here is CASSWRQENYEQYF. The CDR3 bases are TGCGCCAGCAGCTGGAGACAAGAAAACTACGAGCAGTACTTC.

The gene calls are TRBV29-1 and TRBJ2-2; tentatively, D is TRBD1 (6 bases). V lost 2 bases and J 3 bases, leaving 10 bases between the germline ends. Germline CDR1 and CDR2: SQVTM and ANQGSEA. This CDR3 comprises 14 residues. CDR3 residues: CSVEPGHDTGELFF. CDR3 nucleotides: TGCAGCGTTGAACCGGGACACGACACCGGGGAGCTGTTTTTT.

Ten or more counts support this clonotype. The J gene is TRBJ1-6, the V gene TRBV5-1, with D maybe TRBD1 (5 bases). The V and J ends lost 0 bases and 7 bases respectively, with 14 bases between them. This CDR3 spans 16 amino acids. Germline V gene data show CDR1 as SGHRS and CDR2 as YFSETQ. CDR3 sequence reads: CASSLARGSPNSPLHF. The CDR3 DNA is TGCGCCAGCAGCTTGGCTCGGGGGTCCCCCAATTCACCCCTCCACTTT.

The V and J genes are TRBV28 and TRBJ1-1; a possible D gene is TRBD1 (5 bases). The CDR3 length is 13 residues. V lost 2 bases, J lost 4 bases, and 8 bases lay in between. Germline loops: CDR1 MDHEN, CDR2 SYDVKM. The DNA for the CDR3 is TGTGCCAGCAGTTTACAGGGAAGCACTGAAGCTTTCTTT. It encodes CASSLQGSTEAFF.

This clonotype occurred many times. The chain carries TRBV5-1 and TRBJ2-7, with TRBD1 as a possible D gene (6 bases). Trimming removed 4 bases from V and 4 bases from J, with 15 bases in between. Looked up from germline, CDR1 is SGHRS and CDR2 is YFSETQ. The CDR3 is 14 residues long. The CDR3 nucleotides read TGCGCCAGCAGCGCTCAGGGGAAAGTTTACGAGCAGTACTTC. This encodes CASSAQGKVYEQYF.

In its sample, this clonotype was seen many times. The chain is built from TRBV20-1 and TRBJ2-7, with 7 bases that match TRBD2. The CDR3 has 15 residues. Germline loops: CDR1 DFQATT, CDR2 SNEGSKA (reference sequence). J lost 2 bases, V lost 5 bases, and 12 bases had no gene match. The CDR3 region has the DNA TGCAGTGCTTATACGGGCGACGGGGGGACCTACGAGCAGTACTTC. Amino acids: CSAYTGDGGTYEQYF.

This clonotype was seen many times. V usage is TRBV2 and J usage is TRBJ2-7; 9 nucleotides line up with TRBD1. V lost 7 bases, J lost 9 bases, and 19 bases stayed unmatched. CDR1 SNHLY and CDR2 FYNNEI come from the germline V gene. The length of the CDR3 is 16 residues. CDR3 amino acids: CASTPVFGTGFSGQYF. As DNA, the CDR3 is TGTGCCAGCACCCCGGTATTCGGGACAGGGTTCAGCGGGCAGTACTTC.

This clonotype was recorded at least ten times. The rearrangement uses TRBV6-2 or TRBV6-3 and TRBJ2-1; no definite D call. Germline lookup yields CDR1 MNHEY and CDR2 SVGEGT. V dropped 6 bases and J dropped 0 bases, with 12 bases sitting between them. CDR3 length equals 15 residues. The CDR3 reads CASRRLGSSYNEQFF. For the CDR3, the DNA is TGTGCCAGCAGAAGACTCGGAAGCTCCTACAATGAGCAGTTCTTC.

This chain uses TRBV5-6 with TRBJ2-7, with D perhaps matching TRBD1 or TRBD2 (5 bases each). CDR1 is SGHDT and CDR2 is YYEEEE in the germline V gene. This CDR3 has 15 residues. Trimming removed 4 bases at V and 1 base at J, with 15 bases between. The CDR3, as DNA: TGTGCCAGCAGCGTATCCGGGACGACTTCCTACGAGCAGTACTTC. Its translation is CASSVSGTTSYEQYF.

In this sample, this clonotype turned up many times. The gene calls are TRBV20-1 and TRBJ2-5; 14 bases are shared with TRBD2. Looked up from germline, CDR1 is DFQATT and CDR2 is SNEGSKA (reference sequence). This CDR3 is 15 amino acids long. The ends lost 5 bases at V and 3 bases at J; junction bases unmatched: 5. The DNA for the CDR3 is TGCAGTGCTCGCCCGGGACTAGCGGGAGAAGAGACCCAGTACTTC. Residues: CSARPGLAGEETQYF.

The sample holds many counts of this clonotype. V is TRBV20-1 and J is TRBJ2-7, with TRBD2 matching 12 bases. The trim removed 3 bases at V and 7 bases at J, leaving 13 bases unmatched. The CDR3 has 16 residues. Germline V gene data show CDR1 as DFQATT and CDR2 as SNEGSKA (reference sequence). This CDR3 is CSARGASGRAPREQYF. CDR3 DNA sequence: TGCAGTGCTAGGGGGGCTAGCGGGAGGGCCCCTCGAGAGCAGTACTTC.

This clonotype was observed at least ten times. This sequence joins TRBV7-2 and TRBJ2-3; TRBD2 matches 7 bases. Germline lookup yields CDR1 SGHTA and CDR2 FQGNSA. The V gene end was trimmed by 3 bases and the J gene end by 5 bases; junction bases not matched to a gene: 14. The CDR3 sequence is 17 residues long. The CDR3 protein is CASSFPGWEGRQDTQYF. Written as DNA, the CDR3 is TGTGCCAGCAGCTTCCCGGGGTGGGAGGGCCGTCAAGATACGCAGTATTTT.

This clonotype was counted many times. The chain joins TRBV18 to TRBJ2-3; unclear D gene. There are 15 residues in the CDR3. The V end was cut by 1 base, the J end by 4 bases, with 12 bases between. Germline CDR1 and CDR2: KGHSH and LQKENI. CDR3: CASSPRPPIADTQYF. DNA of the CDR3: TGTGCCAGCTCACCACGCCCCCCGATTGCAGATACGCAGTATTTT.

This clonotype was seen at least ten times. The rearrangement links TRBV7-2 to TRBJ2-7; weak D call: TRBD2 (6 bases). The CDR3 has 17 residues. CDR1 is SGHTA and CDR2 is FQGNSA in the germline V gene. Trimming shortened V by 1 base and J by 5 bases, and 21 bases separated the two germline ends. CDR3: CASSLDPTPGSENEQYF. CDR3 coding DNA: TGTGCCAGCAGCTTAGATCCGACCCCCGGGAGCGAGAACGAGCAGTACTTC.